The present T cell receptor (beta chain) was sequenced within a study of blood T cell repertoires in COVID-19. Study-level information: T cells, B-cell-depleted T cells, or PBMCs supplied cDNA or gDNA.

V was shortened by 10 bases and J by 3 bases, with 13 bases between the two germline ends. The CDR3 length is 13 residues. CDR1 and CDR2 from the germline V gene are LNHDA and SQIVND (reference sequence). Source study methods: Amplification of reference gene primers was used by the study to estimate nucleated cell counts. Profiled with immunoSEQ multiplex PCR; TCRdb holds only in-frame clones, not every one. The V and J calls and the clone size are those of that table, but D and trimming were determined from the DNA. There are over 200,000 clones in the sample; roughly four fifths occur only once, and around a tenth lies in the top ten. Participant-reported clinical history was the basis for cohort assignment. Donors of Cohort 3 who recovered were those that had two negative PCRs, clearance, or symptom resolution.

The sample comprised PBMCs or T cells enriched from blood (not recorded which). This receptor was identified in a man aged 35-49 years who had recovered from COVID-19. V usage is TRBV19 and J usage is TRBJ1-5; D remains ambiguous. In nucleotides, the CDR3 is TGTGCCACCTCAAACAGCTACAATCAGCCCCAGCATTTT. Translation gives CATSNSYNQPQHF.